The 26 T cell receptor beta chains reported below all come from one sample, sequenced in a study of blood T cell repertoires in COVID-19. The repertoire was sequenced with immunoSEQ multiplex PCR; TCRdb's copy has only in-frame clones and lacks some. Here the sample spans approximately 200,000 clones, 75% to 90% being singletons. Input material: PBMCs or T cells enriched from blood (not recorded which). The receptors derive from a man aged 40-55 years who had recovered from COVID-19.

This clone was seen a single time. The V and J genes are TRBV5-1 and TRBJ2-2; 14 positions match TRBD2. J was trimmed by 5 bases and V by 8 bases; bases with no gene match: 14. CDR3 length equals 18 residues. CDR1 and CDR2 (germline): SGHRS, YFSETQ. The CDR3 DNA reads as TGCGCCAGTTCCCCCGGCGGACTAGCGGGAGGCTTGACCGGGGAGCTGTTTTTT. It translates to CASSPGGLAGGLTGELFF.

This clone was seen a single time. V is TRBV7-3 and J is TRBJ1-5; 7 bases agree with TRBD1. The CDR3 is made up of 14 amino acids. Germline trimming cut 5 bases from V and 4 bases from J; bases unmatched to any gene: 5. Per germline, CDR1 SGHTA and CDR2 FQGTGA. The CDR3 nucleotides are TGTGCCAGCAGCCTCCCGACAGGGAATCAGCCCCAGCATTTT. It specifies CASSLPTGNQPQHF.

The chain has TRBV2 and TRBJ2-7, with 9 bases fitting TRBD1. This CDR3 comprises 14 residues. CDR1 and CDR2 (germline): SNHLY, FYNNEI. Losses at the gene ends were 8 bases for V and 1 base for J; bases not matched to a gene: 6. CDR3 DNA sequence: TGTGCCAGCTTTGCCGGGACAGGGTCCTACGAGCAGTACTTC. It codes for CASFAGTGSYEQYF.

CDR3 amino acids: CARVCSRGSPQETQYF. The CDR3 DNA reads TGCGCCAGGGTTTGTAGTCGGGGGTCGCCCCAAGAGACCCAGTACTTC. The gene calls are TRBV23-1 and TRBJ2-5; TRBD2 might be the D (6 bases). TRBV23-1 is flagged as an ORF with uncertain function. This CDR3 has 16 amino acids. Trimming pared 9 bases from V and 1 base from J, leaving 21 bases between.

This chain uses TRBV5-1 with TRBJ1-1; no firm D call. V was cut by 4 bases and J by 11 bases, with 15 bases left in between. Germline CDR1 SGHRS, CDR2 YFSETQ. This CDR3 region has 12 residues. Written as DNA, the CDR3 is TGCGCCAGCAGCGTTGATGCGGTCCGGGCTTTCTTT. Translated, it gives CASSVDAVRAFF.

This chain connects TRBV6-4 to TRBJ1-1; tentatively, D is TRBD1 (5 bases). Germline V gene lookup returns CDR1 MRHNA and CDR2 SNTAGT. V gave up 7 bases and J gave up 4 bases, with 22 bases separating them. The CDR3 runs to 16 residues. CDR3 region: CASNLIPGLGGTEAFF. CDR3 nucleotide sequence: TGTGCCAGCAACCTTATCCCCGGATTGGGGGGCACTGAAGCTTTCTTT.

Written as DNA, the CDR3 is TGTGCCTGGACAGGGGCAAATTCACCCCTCCACTTT. Translated: CAWTGANSPLHF. The chain employs TRBV30 and TRBJ1-6, with D tentatively TRBD1 (6 bases). Between the trimmed V and J ends, which lost 4 bases and 7 bases, there was a span of 8 bases. The CDR3 extends over 12 amino acids. CDR1 is GTSNPN, CDR2 SVGIG, per germline (reference sequence).

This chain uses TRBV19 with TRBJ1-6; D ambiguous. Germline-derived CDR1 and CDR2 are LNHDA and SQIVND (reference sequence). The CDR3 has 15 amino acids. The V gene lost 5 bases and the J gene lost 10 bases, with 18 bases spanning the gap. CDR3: CASSPRIHDRSPLHF. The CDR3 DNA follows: TGTGCCAGTAGTCCTAGGATCCACGATCGATCACCCCTCCACTTT.

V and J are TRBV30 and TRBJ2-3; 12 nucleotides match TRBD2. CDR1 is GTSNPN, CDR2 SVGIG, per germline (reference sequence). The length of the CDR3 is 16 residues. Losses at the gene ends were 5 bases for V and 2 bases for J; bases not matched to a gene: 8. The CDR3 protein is CAWSSGLAGYTDTQYF. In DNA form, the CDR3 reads TGTGCCTGGTCATCCGGACTAGCGGGATACACAGATACGCAGTATTTT.

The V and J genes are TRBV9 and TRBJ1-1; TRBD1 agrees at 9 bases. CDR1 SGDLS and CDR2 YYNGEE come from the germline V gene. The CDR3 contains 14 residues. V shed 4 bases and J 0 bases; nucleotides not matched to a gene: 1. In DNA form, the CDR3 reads TGTGCCAGCAGCCGGGACAGGGTGAACACTGAAGCTTTCTTT. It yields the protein CASSRDRVNTEAFF.

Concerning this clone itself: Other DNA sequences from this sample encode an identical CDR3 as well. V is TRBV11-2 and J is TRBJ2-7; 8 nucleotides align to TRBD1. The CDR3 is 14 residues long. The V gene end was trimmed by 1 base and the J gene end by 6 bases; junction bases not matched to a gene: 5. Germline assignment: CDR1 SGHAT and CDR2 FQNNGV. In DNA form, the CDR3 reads TGTGCCAGCAGCTTAGGGCAGGGGGCTGGCGAGCAGTACTTC. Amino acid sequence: CASSLGQGAGEQYF. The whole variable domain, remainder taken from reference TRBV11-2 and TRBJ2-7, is EAGVAQSPRYKIIEKRQSVAFWCNPISGHATLYWYQQILGQGPKLLIQFQNNGVVDDSQLPKDRFSAERLKGVDSTLKIQPAKLEDSAVYLCASSLGQGAGEQYFGPGTRLTVT.

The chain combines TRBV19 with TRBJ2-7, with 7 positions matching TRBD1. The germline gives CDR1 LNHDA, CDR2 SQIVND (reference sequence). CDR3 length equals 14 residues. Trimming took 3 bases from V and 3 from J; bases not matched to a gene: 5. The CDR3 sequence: CASSMVDRLYEQYF. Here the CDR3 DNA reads TGTGCCAGTAGTATGGTGGACAGGCTCTACGAGCAGTACTTC.

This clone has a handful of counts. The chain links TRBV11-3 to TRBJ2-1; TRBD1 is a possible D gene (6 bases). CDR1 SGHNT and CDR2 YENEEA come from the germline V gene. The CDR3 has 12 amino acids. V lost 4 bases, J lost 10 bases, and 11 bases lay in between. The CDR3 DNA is TGTGCCAGCAGCTCACAGGGTAAGGAGCAGTTCTTC. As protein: CASSSQGKEQFF.

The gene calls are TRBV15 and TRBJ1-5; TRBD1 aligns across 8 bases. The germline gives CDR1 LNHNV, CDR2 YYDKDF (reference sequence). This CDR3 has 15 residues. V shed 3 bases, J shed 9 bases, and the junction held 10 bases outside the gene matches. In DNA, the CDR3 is TGTGCCACCAGCAGGGAACAGGGGGGCGTTAGGCCCCAGCATTTT. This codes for CATSREQGGVRPQHF. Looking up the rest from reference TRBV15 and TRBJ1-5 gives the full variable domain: DAMVIQNPRYQVTQFGKPVTLSCSQTLNHNVMYWYQQKSSQAPKLLFHYYDKDFNNEADTPDNFQSRRPNTSFCFLDIRSPGLGDTAMYLCATSREQGGVRPQHFGDGTRLSIL.

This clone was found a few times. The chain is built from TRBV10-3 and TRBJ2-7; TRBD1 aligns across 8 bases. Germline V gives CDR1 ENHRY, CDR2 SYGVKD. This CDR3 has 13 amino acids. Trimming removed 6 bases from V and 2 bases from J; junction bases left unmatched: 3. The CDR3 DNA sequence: TGTGCCATCAGCACAGGGGGGACCTACGAGCAGTACTTC. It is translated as CAISTGGTYEQYF.

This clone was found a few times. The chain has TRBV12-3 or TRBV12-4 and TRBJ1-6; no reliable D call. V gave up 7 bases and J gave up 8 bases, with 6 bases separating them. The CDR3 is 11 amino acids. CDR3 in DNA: TGTGCCAGCACCCGTCATTCACCCCTCCACTTT. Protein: CASTRHSPLHF.

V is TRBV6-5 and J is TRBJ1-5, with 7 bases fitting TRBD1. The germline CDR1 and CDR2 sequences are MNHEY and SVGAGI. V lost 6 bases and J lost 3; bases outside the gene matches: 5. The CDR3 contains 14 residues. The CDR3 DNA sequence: TGTGCCAGCAGCCTGGGACAGTACAATCAGCCCCAGCATTTT. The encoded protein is CASSLGQYNQPQHF.

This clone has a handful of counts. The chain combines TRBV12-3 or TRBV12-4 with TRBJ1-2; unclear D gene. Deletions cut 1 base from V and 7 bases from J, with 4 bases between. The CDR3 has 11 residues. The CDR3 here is CASSLGRGYTF. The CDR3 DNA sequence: TGTGCCAGCAGTTTAGGTCGTGGCTACACCTTC.

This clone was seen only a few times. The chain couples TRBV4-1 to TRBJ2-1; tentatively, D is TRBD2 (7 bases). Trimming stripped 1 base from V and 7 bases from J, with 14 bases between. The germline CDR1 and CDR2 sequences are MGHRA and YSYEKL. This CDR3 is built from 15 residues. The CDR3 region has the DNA TGCGCCAGCAGCCAAGGGGGGGGCCTGGGGAATGAGCAGTTCTTC. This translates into CASSQGGGLGNEQFF.

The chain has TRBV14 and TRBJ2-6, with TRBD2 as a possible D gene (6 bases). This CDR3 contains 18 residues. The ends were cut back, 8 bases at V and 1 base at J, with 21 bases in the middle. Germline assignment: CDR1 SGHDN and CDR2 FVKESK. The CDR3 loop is CASFLFRGLTSGANVLTF. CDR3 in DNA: TGTGCCAGCTTTTTGTTTAGGGGACTGACTTCTGGGGCCAACGTCCTGACTTTC.

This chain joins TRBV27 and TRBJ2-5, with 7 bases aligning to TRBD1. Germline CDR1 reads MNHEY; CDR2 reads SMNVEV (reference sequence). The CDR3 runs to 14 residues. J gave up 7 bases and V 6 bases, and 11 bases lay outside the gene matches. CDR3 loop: CASSSTGARGTQYF. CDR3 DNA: TGTGCCAGCAGCTCAACAGGGGCACGCGGGACCCAGTACTTC.

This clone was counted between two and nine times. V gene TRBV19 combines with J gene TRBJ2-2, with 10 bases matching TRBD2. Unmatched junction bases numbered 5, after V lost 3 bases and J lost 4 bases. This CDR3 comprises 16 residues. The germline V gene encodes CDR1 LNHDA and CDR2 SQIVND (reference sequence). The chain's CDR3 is CASSIRTSGFTGELFF. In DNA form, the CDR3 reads TGTGCCAGTAGTATTAGGACTAGCGGATTCACCGGGGAGCTGTTTTTT. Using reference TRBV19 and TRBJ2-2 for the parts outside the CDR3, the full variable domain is DGGITQSPKYLFRKEGQNVTLSCEQNLNHDAMYWYRQDPGQGLRLIYYSQIVNDFQKGDIAEGYSVSREKKESFPLTVTSAQKNPTAFYLCASSIRTSGFTGELFFGEGSRLTVL.

This CDR3 is CASSQLDRPGGYTF. The CDR3 nucleotides are TGTGCCAGCAGCCAACTGGACAGGCCGGGGGGCTACACCTTC. The V and J genes are TRBV14 and TRBJ1-2; TRBD1 aligns across 7 bases. V was clipped by 2 bases and J by 8 bases; unmatched bases: 8. The CDR3 consists of 14 residues. The V gene's germline CDR1 is SGHDN and CDR2 FVKESK.

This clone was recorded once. CDR3: CASSLGGAGEAFF. The CDR3 DNA sequence: TGTGCCAGCAGTTTAGGCGGGGCAGGTGAAGCTTTCTTT. This rearrangement joins TRBV12-3 or TRBV12-4 to TRBJ1-1; possibly TRBD1 for D (5 bases). The CDR3 is made up of 13 amino acids. V was pared by 1 base and J by 7 bases, with 10 bases between.

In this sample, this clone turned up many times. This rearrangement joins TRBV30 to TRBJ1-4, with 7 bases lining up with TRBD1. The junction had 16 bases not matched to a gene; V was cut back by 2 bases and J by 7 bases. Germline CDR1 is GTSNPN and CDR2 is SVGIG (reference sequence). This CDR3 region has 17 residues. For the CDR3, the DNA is TGTGCCTGGAGTAACTTACTTCGACAGGGTTCGGCTGAAAAACTGTTTTTT. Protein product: CAWSNLLRQGSAEKLFF. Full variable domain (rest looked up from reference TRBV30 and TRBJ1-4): SQTIHQWPATLVQPVGSPLSLECTVEGTSNPNLYWYRQAAGRGLQLLFYSVGIGQISSEVPQNLSASRPQDRQFILSSKKLLLSDSGFYLCAWSNLLRQGSAEKLFFGSGTQLSVL.

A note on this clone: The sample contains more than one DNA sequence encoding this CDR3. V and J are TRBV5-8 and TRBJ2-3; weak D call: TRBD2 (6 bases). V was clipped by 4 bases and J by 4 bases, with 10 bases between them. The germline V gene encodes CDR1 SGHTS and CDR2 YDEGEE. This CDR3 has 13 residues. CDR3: CASSLREPDTQYF. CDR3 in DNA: TGTGCCAGCAGCCTCCGGGAGCCAGATACGCAGTATTTT.